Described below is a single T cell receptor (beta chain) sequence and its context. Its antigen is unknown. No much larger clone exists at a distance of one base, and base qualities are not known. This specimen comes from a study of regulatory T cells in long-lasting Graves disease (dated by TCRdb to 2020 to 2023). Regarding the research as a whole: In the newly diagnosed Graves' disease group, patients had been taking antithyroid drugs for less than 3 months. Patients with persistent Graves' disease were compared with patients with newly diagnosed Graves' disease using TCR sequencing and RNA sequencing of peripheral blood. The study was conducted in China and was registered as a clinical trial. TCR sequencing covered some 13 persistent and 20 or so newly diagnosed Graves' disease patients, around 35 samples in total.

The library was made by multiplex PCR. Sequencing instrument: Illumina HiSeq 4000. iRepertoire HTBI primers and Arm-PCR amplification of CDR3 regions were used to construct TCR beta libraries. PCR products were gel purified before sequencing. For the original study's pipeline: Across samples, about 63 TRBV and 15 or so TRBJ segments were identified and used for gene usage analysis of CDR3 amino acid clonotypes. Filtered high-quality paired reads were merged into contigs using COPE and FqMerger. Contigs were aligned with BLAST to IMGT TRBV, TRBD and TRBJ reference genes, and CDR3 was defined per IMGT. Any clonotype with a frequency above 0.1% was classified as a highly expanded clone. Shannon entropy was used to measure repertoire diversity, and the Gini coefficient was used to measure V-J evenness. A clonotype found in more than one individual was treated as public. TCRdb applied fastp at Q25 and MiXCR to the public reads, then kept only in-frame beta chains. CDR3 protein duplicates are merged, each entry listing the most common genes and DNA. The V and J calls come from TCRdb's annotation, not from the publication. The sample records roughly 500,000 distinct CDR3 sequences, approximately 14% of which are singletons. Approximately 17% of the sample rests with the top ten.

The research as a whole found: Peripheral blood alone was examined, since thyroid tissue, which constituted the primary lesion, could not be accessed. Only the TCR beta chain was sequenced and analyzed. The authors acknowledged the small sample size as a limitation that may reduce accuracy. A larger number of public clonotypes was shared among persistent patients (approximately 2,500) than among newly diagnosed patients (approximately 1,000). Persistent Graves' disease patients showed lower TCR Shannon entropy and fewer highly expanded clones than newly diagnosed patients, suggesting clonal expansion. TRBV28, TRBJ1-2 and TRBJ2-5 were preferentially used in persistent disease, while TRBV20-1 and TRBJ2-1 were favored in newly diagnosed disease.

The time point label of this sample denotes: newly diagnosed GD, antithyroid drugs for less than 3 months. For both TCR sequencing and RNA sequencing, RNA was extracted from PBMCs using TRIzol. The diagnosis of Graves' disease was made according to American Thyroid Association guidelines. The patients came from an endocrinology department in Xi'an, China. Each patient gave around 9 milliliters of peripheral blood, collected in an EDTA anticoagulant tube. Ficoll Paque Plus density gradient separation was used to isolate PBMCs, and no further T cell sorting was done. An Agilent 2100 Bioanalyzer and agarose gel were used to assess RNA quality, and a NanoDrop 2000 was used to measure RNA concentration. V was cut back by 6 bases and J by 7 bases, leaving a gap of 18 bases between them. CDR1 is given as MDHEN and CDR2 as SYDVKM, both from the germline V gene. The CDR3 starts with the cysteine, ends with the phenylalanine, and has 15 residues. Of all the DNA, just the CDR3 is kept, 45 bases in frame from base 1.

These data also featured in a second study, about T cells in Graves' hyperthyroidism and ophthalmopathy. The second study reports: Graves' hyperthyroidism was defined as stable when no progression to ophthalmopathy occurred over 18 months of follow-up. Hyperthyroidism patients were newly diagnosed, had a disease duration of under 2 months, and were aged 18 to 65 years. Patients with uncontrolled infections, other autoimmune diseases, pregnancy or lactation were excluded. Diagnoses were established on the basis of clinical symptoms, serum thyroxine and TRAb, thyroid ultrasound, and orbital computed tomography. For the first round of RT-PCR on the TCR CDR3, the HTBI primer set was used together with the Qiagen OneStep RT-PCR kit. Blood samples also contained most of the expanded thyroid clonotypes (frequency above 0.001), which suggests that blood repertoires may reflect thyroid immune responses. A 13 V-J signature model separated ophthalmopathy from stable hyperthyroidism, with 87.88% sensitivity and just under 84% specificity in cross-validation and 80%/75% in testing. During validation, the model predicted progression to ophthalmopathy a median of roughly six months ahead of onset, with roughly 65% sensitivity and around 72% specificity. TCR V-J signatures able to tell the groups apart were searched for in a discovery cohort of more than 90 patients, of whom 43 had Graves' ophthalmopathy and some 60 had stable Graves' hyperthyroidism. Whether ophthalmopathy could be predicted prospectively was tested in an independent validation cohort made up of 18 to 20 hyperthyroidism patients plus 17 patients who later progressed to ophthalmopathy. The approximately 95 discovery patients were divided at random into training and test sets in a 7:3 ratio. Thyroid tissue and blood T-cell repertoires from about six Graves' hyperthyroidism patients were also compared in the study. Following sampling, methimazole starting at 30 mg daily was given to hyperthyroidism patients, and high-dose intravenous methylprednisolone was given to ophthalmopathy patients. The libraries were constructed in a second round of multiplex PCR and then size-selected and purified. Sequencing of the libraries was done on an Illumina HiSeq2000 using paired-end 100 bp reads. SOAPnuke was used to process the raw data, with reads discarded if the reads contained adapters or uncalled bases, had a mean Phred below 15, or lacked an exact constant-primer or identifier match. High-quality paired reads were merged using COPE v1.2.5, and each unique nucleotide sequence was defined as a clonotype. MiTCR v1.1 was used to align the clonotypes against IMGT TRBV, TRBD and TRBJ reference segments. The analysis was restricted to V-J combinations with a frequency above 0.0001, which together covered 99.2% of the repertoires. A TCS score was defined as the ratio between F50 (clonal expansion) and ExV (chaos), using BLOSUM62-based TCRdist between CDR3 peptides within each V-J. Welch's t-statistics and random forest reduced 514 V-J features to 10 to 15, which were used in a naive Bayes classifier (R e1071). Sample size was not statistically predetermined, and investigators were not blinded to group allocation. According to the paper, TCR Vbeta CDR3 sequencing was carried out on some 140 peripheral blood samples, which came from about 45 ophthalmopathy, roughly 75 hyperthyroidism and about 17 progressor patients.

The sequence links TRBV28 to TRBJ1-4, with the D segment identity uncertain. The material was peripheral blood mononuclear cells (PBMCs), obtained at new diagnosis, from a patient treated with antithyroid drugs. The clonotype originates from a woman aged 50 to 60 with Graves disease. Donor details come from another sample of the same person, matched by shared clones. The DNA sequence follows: TGTGCCAGCAGACGATATCCCGGGGTGACTGAAAAACTGTTTTTT. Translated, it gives CASRRYPGVTEKLFF.